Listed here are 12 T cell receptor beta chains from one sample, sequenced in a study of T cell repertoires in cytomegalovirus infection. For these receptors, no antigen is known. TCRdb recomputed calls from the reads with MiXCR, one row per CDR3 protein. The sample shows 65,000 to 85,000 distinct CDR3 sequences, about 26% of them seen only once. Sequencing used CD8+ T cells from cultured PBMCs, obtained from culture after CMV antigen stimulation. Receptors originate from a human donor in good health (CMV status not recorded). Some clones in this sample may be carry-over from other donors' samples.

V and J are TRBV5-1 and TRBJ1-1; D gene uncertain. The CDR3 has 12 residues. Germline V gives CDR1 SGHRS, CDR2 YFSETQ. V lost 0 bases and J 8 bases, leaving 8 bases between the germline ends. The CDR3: CASSLDSYEAFF. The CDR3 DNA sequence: TGCGCCAGCAGCTTGGACAGCTACGAAGCTTTCTTT.

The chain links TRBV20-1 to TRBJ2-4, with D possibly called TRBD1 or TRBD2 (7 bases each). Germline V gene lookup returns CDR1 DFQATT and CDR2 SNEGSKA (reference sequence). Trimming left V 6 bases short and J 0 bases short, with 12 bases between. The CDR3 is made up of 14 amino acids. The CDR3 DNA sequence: TGCAGTGCCCAGGGGGGGATAGCCAAAAACATTCAGTACTTC. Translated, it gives CSAQGGIAKNIQYF.

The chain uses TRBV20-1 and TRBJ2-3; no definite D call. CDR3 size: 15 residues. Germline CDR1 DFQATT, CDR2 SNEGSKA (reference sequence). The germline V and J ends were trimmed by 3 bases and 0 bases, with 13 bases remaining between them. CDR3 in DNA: TGCAGTGCTAGTAACCTTGTATCTAGCACAGATACGCAGTATTTT. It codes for CSASNLVSSTDTQYF.

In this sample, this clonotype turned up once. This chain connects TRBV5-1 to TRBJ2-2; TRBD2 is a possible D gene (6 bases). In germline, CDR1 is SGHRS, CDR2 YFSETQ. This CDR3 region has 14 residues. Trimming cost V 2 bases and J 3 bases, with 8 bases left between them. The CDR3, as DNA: TGCGCCAGCAGCTTCCGGGGGTACACCGGGGAGCTGTTTTTT. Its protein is CASSFRGYTGELFF. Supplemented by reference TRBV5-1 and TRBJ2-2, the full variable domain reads KAGVTQTPRYLIKTRGQQVTLSCSPISGHRSVSWYQQTPGQGLQFLFEYFSETQRNKGNFPGRFSGRQFSNSRSEMNVSTLELGDSALYLCASSFRGYTGELFFGEGSRLTVL.

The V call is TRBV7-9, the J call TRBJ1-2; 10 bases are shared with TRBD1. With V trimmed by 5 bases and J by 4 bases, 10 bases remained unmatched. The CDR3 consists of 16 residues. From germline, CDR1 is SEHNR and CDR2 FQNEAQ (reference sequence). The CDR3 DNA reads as TGTGCCAGCAGCCATCAAGACAGGGGGCCGGGCTATGGCTACACCTTC. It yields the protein CASSHQDRGPGYGYTF.

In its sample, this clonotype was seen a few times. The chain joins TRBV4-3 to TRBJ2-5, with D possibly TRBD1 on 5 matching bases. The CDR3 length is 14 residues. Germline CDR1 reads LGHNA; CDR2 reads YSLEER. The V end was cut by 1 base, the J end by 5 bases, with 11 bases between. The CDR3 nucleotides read TGCGCCAGCAGCCAAGGGGCAGGGAAGGAGACCCAGTACTTC. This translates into CASSQGAGKETQYF.

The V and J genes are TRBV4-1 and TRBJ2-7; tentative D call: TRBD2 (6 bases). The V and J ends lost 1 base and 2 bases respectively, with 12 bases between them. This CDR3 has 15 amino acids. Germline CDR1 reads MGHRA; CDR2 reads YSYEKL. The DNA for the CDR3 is TGCGCCAGCAGCCAAGGGGCGGCGGGGCCCTACGAGCAGTACTTC. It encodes CASSQGAAGPYEQYF.

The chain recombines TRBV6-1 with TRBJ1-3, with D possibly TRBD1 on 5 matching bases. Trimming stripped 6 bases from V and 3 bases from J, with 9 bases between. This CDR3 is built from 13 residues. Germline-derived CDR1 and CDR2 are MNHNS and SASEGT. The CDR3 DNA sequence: TGTGCCAGCAGCCCGACAGTTGGAAACACCATATATTTT. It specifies CASSPTVGNTIYF.

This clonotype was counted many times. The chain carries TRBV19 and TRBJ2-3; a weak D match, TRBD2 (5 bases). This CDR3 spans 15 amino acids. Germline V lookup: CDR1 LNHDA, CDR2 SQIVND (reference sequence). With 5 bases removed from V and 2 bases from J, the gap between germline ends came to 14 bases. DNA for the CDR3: TGTGCCAGTAGTTCACTAGGTGGGGACACAGATACGCAGTATTTT. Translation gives CASSSLGGDTDTQYF.

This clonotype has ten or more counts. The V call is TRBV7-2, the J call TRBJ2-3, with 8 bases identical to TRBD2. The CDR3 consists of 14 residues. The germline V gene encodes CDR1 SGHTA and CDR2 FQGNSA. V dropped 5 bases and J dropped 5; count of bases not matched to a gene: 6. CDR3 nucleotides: TGTGCCAGCAGCCCCCCGGGGGGGGGAGATACGCAGTATTTT. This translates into CASSPPGGGDTQYF.

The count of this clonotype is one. CDR3 amino acids: CASSYATGTGSNGYTF. The CDR3 DNA sequence: TGTGCCAGCAGTTACGCCACCGGGACAGGGTCGAATGGCTACACCTTC. The chain links TRBV6-5 to TRBJ1-2, with TRBD1 matching 9 bases. V was pared by 2 bases and J by 6 bases, with 10 bases of the junction left unmatched. In germline, CDR1 is MNHEY, CDR2 SVGAGI. The CDR3 totals 16 residues.

CDR3: CASSYSSQGGDTQYF. The CDR3 coding sequence is TGTGCCAGCAGTTACTCGTCCCAGGGGGGAGATACGCAGTATTTT. The J gene is TRBJ2-3, the V gene TRBV6-5, with D possibly matching TRBD1 (7 bases). The length of the CDR3 is 15 residues. Looked up from germline, CDR1 is MNHEY and CDR2 is SVGAGI. The V gene lost 0 bases and the J gene lost 5 bases, with 12 bases spanning the gap.